These 6 T cell receptor beta chains were all obtained from the same sample, sequenced in a study of blood T cell repertoires in COVID-19. Clones were sequenced by immunoSEQ multiplex PCR, and TCRdb holds only the in-frame ones, with some missing. The sample contains about 180,000 clones, approximately 83% of which appear only once. The sequencing input was peripheral blood. The origin of the receptors is a human donor with active or convalescent COVID-19. The donor label of this sample is uncertain.

The genes are TRBV7-9 and TRBJ2-7; D not certain. With 5 bases removed from V and 0 bases from J, the gap between germline ends came to 5 bases. CDR1 and CDR2 (germline): SEHNR, FQNEAQ (reference sequence). The CDR3 totals 12 residues. The DNA for the CDR3 is TGTGCCAGCAGCCAATTCTCCTACGAGCAGTACTTC. Residues: CASSQFSYEQYF.

CDR3 in amino acids: CASNSGGRPYEQYF. CDR3 bases: TGTGCCAGCAATAGTGGCGGGAGACCCTACGAGCAGTACTTC. This rearrangement joins TRBV7-2 to TRBJ2-7; TRBD2 matches at 7 bases. The length of the CDR3 is 14 residues. CDR1 is SGHTA and CDR2 is FQGNSA in the germline V gene. V lost 7 bases to trimming and J lost 2 bases; unmatched junction nucleotides: 8.

The gene calls are TRBV19 and TRBJ1-5, with 7 bases that match TRBD1. The CDR3 is made up of 15 amino acids. V shed 6 bases and J 4 bases; nucleotides not matched to a gene: 9. The germline CDR1 and CDR2 sequences are LNHDA and SQIVND (reference sequence). The CDR3 DNA is TGTGCCAGTAGCCACGGACAGGCGGGGAATCAGCCCCAGCATTTT. Amino acid sequence: CASSHGQAGNQPQHF.

J is TRBJ1-5 and V is TRBV5-1; D unclear. The V end lost 0 bases, the J end lost 9 bases, and 10 bases lay between the germline ends. The CDR3 length is 13 residues. CDR1 and CDR2 (germline): SGHRS, YFSETQ. The CDR3 coding sequence is TGCGCCAGCAGCTTGGAATCCCGCGGGCCCCAGCATTTT. Encoded protein: CASSLESRGPQHF.

This sequence joins TRBV4-1 and TRBJ1-5; a possible D gene is TRBD1 (5 bases). This CDR3 region has 16 residues. From germline, CDR1 is MGHRA and CDR2 YSYEKL. Trimming removed 0 bases at V and 6 bases at J, with 15 bases between. CDR3 in amino acids: CASSQDRAGRFQPQHF. Written as DNA, the CDR3 is TGCGCCAGCAGCCAAGACCGGGCAGGGCGATTTCAGCCCCAGCATTTT.

In its sample, this clone was seen once. A far more abundant clone sits one base away, making this likely a read error. This chain connects TRBV5-4 to TRBJ2-7; TRBD1 agrees at 10 bases. The ends lost 4 bases at V and 0 bases at J; junction bases unmatched: 1. CDR1 and CDR2 (germline): SGHNT, YYREEE (reference sequence). This CDR3 spans 14 amino acids. The CDR3 coding sequence is TGTGCCAGCAGCCGGGACAGGGGCTCCTACGAGCAGTACTTC. Translated, it gives CASSRDRGSYEQYF.